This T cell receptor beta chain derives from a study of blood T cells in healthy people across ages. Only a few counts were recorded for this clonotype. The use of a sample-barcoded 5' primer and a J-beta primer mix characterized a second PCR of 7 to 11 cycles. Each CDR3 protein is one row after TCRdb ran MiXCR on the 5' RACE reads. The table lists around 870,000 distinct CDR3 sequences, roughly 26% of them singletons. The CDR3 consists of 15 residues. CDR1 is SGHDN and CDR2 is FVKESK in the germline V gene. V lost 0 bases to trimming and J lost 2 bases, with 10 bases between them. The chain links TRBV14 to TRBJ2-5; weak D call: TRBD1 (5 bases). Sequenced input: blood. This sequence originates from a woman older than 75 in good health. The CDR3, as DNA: TGTGCCAGCAGCCAAGATAGGGCAGGGCAAGAGACCCAGTACTTC. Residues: CASSQDRAGQETQYF. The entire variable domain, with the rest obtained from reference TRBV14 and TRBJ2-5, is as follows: EAGVTQFPSHSVIEKGQTVTLRCDPISGHDNLYWYRRVMGKEIKFLLHFVKESKQDESGMPNNRFLAERTGGTYSTLKVQPAELEDSGVYFCASSQDRAGQETQYFGPGTRLLVL.